These 5 T cell receptor beta chains came from one sample sequenced in a study of cytomegalovirus exposure and HLA in healthy donors. Primers: 60 Vbeta forward and 13 Jbeta reverse. Measured with immunoSEQ multiplex PCR; TCRdb has only the in-frame clones, and not every one. This table holds over 150,000 clones, roughly four fifths found once. What was sequenced was PBMCs. Source of these receptors: a man in his fifties in good health and CMV-seropositive.

The rearrangement links TRBV6-5 to TRBJ1-1, with TRBD1 matching 10 bases. This CDR3 comprises 15 residues. Germline V gene data show CDR1 as MNHEY and CDR2 as SVGAGI. The junction had 10 bases not matched to a gene; V was cut back by 5 bases and J by 7 bases. This CDR3 is CASSARQGALGEAFF. CDR3 DNA sequence: TGTGCCAGCAGTGCGCGACAGGGGGCGCTTGGTGAAGCTTTCTTT.

The chain joins TRBV7-2 to TRBJ1-2; D remains ambiguous. The V and J ends lost 5 bases and 3 bases respectively, with 10 bases between them. The CDR3 is made up of 13 amino acids. Germline V gene lookup returns CDR1 SGHTA and CDR2 FQGNSA. Here the CDR3 reads CASSPLVDYGYTF. The CDR3 DNA reads as TGTGCCAGCAGCCCCCTCGTAGACTATGGCTACACCTTC.

This chain uses TRBV29-1 with TRBJ1-3; 7 bases agree with TRBD1. This CDR3 has 15 residues. Germline V gene sequence: CDR1 SQVTM, CDR2 ANQGSEA. V was clipped by 5 bases and J by 0 bases; unmatched bases: 7. For the CDR3, the DNA is TGCAGCGTTCAGGGGACAGACTACTCTGGAAACACCATATATTTT. It encodes CSVQGTDYSGNTIYF.

This sequence joins TRBV6-5 and TRBJ2-7; possibly TRBD2 for D (6 bases). This CDR3 has 16 amino acids. Germline-derived CDR1 and CDR2 are MNHEY and SVGAGI. The V end was cut by 0 bases, the J end by 2 bases, with 14 bases between. CDR3 in DNA: TGTGCCAGCAGTTACTCAGGGACTCCGAAGCCCTACGAGCAGTACTTC. As protein: CASSYSGTPKPYEQYF.

The chain couples TRBV6-5 to TRBJ1-1, with D unclear. The CDR3 length is 14 residues. The ends were cut back, 3 bases at V and 6 bases at J, with 14 bases in the middle. Germline assignment: CDR1 MNHEY and CDR2 SVGAGI. CDR3 sequence reads: CASSYSGLEAEAFF. DNA for the CDR3: TGTGCCAGCAGTTATAGCGGTTTAGAGGCTGAAGCTTTCTTT.